This T cell receptor (beta chain) was identified in a study of T cell repertoires in cytomegalovirus infection. Study details: HLA-B-restricted CMV epitopes that are well studied were used alongside recently identified HLA-C-restricted ones. Public TCR beta signature analysis indicated the presence of both CMV infection and matching HLA type.

Germline CDR1 LNHDA, CDR2 SQIVND (reference sequence). The CDR3 is 14 amino acids. V lost 4 bases and J lost 3, with 10 bases in between. TCRdb called the reads again in MiXCR, with one record for every CDR3 protein. Found here are about half a million distinct CDR3 sequences, 25% to 35% of them singletons; the top ten hold 17%. Of note for this clonotype: Its antigen is unknown.

Notes on the study in general: Adding up the frequency of public TCR beta families identified people who carried CMV plus the relevant HLA. It was HLA-C-restricted CMV-specific TCR beta clonotypes that dominated the response ex vivo.

Here the sequenced sample was cultured PBMCs, taken from culture after CMV antigen stimulation. The chain links TRBV19 to TRBJ1-5; D call uncertain. The clonotype comes from a human donor in good health (CMV status not recorded). Some clones in this sample may be carry-over from other donors' samples. The CDR3 spells CASSSEENNQPQHF. DNA for the CDR3: TGTGCCAGTAGTAGCGAAGAGAACAATCAGCCCCAGCATTTT.